This entry describes one T cell receptor beta chain. No antigen is known for it. The sample holds no much larger clone one base away, and base qualities are not on file. From a lookup of the germline V gene, CDR1 and CDR2 are SGHRS and YFSETQ. V is shortened by 4 bases, J by 5 bases, and the region joining them spans 19 bases. The CDR3 sequence holds 15 residues, the cysteine and phenylalanine included. Solely the CDR3 DNA is kept, with 45 bases framed from the first base. In Seattle, one collaborating source enrolled patients while the infection was active and tracked those patients longitudinally over the course of disease. Each collaborating institution followed its own protocols to collect whole blood in K2EDTA tubes. For TCRbeta analysis, collaborator samples were shipped as frozen whole blood, as isolated PBMCs, or as DNA extracted from either sample type. The immunoSEQ Assay, a bias-controlled multiplex PCR, was used to amplify TCRbeta CDR3 regions from genomic DNA. Turning to the authors' computational methods: Nucleated cell counts per sample were estimated from amplification of reference gene primers within the assay. To quantify the absolute abundance of each unique TCRbeta CDR3 rearrangement, sequence reads were collapsed and filtered. For each sample, productive Simpson clonality was calculated as the square root of Simpson's diversity index over productive rearrangements. TCRdb retrieved this table from immuneACCESS and kept in-frame rearrangements only. Not all clones are present; in checked studies, unresolved V genes account for under half, and no reason is known for the remainder. V and J calls plus clone size are reproduced from that table; the DNA served to infer D and trimming. Recorded for this sample are about 150,000 clones; about 87% of them occurred a single time. Of the sample, more than 2.5% falls within the top ten clones.

This specimen comes from a study of blood T cell repertoires in COVID-19 (dated by TCRdb to the early 2020s). Background on the whole study: The collaborator samples originated in the United States, Italy and Spain and spanned the acute and convalescent phases of COVID-19. The prospective study material was composed of cDNA or gDNA derived from T cells, B-cell-depleted T cells, or PBMCs. Deeply sampled blood TCRbeta repertoires from subjects exposed to, actively infected with, or recovered from COVID-19 were included in the dataset. A freely available public database, intended as a resource for researchers studying the immune response to SARS-CoV-2, is where the repertoires were released. The samples were drawn from the first 160 participants of the ongoing ImmuneRACE study and from roughly 1,300 subjects provided by 6 global collaborators. Sample metadata almost always included a de-identified subject ID, COVID-19 status, age in years and sex. HLA class I and class II types, where available, came from metadata supplied by the sample provider rather than from assay-based typing. Points the paper makes about the study in general: Clinical and demographic metadata were provided uncurated, with the amount varying by source and participant.

Sequencing was done on a sample of peripheral blood. The clonotype was recovered from a human donor with COVID-19, enrolled during active disease. The donor label of this sample is uncertain. The sequence joins TRBV5-1 to TRBJ2-7; possibly the D gene is TRBD1, per 5 matching bases. The DNA sequence is as follows: TGCGCCAGCAGCCCCCAGGGCCCCACGTGGGACGAGCAGTACTTC. Its protein reads: CASSPQGPTWDEQYF.